What follows are 10 T cell receptor beta chains derived from one specimen sequenced in a study of blood T cell repertoires in COVID-19 (dated by TCRdb to 2020 to 2021). The library was built by means of the immunoSEQ multiplex PCR assay. This immuneACCESS table, as held by TCRdb, lists in-frame sequences with V and J called but not all clones. Of the missing ones, under half trace to an unresolved V gene in checked studies; the others have no known cause. The sample table lists approximately 62,000 clones, approximately 73% of them with a count of one. The ten top clones hold over 5% of the sample. What was sequenced was peripheral blood. The receptors derive from a woman aged 50 to 60 with active or convalescent COVID-19.

V usage is TRBV2 and J usage is TRBJ2-7, with D maybe TRBD2 (5 bases). The V gene lost 8 bases and the J gene lost 2 bases, with 13 bases spanning the gap. The germline CDR1 and CDR2 sequences are SNHLY and FYNNEI. This CDR3 region has 13 residues. CDR3 loop: CASGKDGTYEQYF. In DNA form, the CDR3 reads TGTGCCAGCGGTAAGGACGGGACCTACGAGCAGTACTTC. Looking up the rest from reference TRBV2 and TRBJ2-7 gives the full variable domain: EPEVTQTPSHQVTQMGQEVILRCVPISNHLYFYWYRQILGQKVEFLVSFYNNEISEKSEIFDDQFSVERPDGSNFTLKIRSTKLEDSAMYFCASGKDGTYEQYFGPGTRLTVT.

This rearrangement joins TRBV24-1 to TRBJ2-3; 10 bases are shared with TRBD2. Germline values: CDR1 KGHDR, CDR2 SFDVKD. Trimming cost V 5 bases and J 1 base; bases outside gene matches: 8. CDR3 length equals 17 residues. CDR3 loop: CATSASGRARGTDTQYF. For the CDR3, the DNA is TGTGCCACCAGTGCCAGCGGGAGGGCCAGGGGCACAGATACGCAGTATTTT.

This clone was found once. The chain links TRBV30 to TRBJ2-3; 10 bases match TRBD2. Per germline, CDR1 GTSNPN and CDR2 SVGIG (reference sequence). The CDR3 runs 15 residues. The V gene end was trimmed by 2 bases and the J gene end by 1 base; junction bases not matched to a gene: 3. CDR3 DNA: TGTGCCTGGAGTCCAGGGACTAGCGGCACAGATACGCAGTATTTT. Its translation: CAWSPGTSGTDTQYF.

This clone was observed a single time. This sequence joins TRBV19 and TRBJ1-4, with D perhaps TRBD1 (6 bases). CDR1 and CDR2 from the germline V gene are LNHDA and SQIVND (reference sequence). V lost 6 bases, J lost 0 bases, and 14 bases lay in between. The length of the CDR3 is 16 residues. Written as DNA, the CDR3 is TGTGCCAGTAGAAACAGGGCGGGAGCAACTAATGAAAAACTGTTTTTT. It is translated as CASRNRAGATNEKLFF.

The rearrangement links TRBV5-4 to TRBJ2-1, with D unclear. V lost 0 bases, J lost 9 bases, and 10 bases lay in between. The CDR3 runs to 13 residues. Germline CDR1 and CDR2: SGHNT and YYREEE (reference sequence). CDR3 nucleotides: TGTGCCAGCAGCTTGGATTCACAGTCTGAGCAGTTCTTC. Translating gives CASSLDSQSEQFF.

V and J are TRBV11-2 and TRBJ1-1, with D unclear. The germline V and J ends were trimmed by 4 bases and 10 bases, with 13 bases remaining between them. The CDR3 extends over 12 amino acids. The germline CDR1 and CDR2 sequences are SGHAT and FQNNGV. The CDR3 sequence: CASSSSPVGAFF. The CDR3 nucleotides are TGTGCCAGCAGCTCCTCCCCCGTCGGAGCTTTCTTT.

V and J are TRBV29-1 and TRBJ1-2, with no clear D. CDR3 length equals 16 residues. Germline CDR1 reads SQVTM; CDR2 reads ANQGSEA. V lost 7 bases and J lost 8, with 29 bases in between. The CDR3 DNA is TGCAGCGATTTCATGCCAGGCACTAGAAATAGCGGCGGCTACACCTTC. Its protein product is CSDFMPGTRNSGGYTF.

This clone came up once. The chain carries TRBV13 and TRBJ1-2; D is undetermined. The V gene's germline CDR1 is PRHDT and CDR2 FYEKMQ (reference sequence). The CDR3 has 15 amino acids. V lost 7 bases and J 7 bases, leaving 22 bases between the germline ends. The CDR3 here is CASTSKAAARSGYTF. CDR3 nucleotide sequence: TGTGCCAGCACCTCAAAGGCGGCAGCGCGAAGTGGCTACACCTTC.

This clone appeared a few times. The V gene is TRBV3-1 (or the pseudogene TRBV3-2), the J gene TRBJ2-1, with 7 bases fitting TRBD1. Germline V CDR1 and CDR2: LGHDT, YNNKEL (reference sequence). After removal of 6 bases from V and 4 bases from J, the junction contained 9 bases not matched to a gene. This CDR3 region has 15 residues. The CDR3: CASSDRDSPYNEQFF. The CDR3 nucleotides read TGTGCCAGCAGTGACCGGGACAGCCCTTACAATGAGCAGTTCTTC.

The chain combines TRBV7-9 with TRBJ1-4, with no clear D. V shed 5 bases and J shed 4 bases, with 2 bases lying between them. The CDR3 runs 11 residues. CDR1 is SEHNR, CDR2 FQNEAQ, per germline (reference sequence). For the CDR3, the DNA is TGTGCCAGCAGCCTTAATGAAAAACTGTTTTTT. This translates into CASSLNEKLFF. Using reference TRBV7-9 and TRBJ1-4 for the parts outside the CDR3, the full variable domain is DTGVSQNPRHKITKRGQNVTFRCDPISEHNRLYWYRQTLGQGPEFLTYFQNEAQLEKSRLLSDRFSAERPKGSFSTLEIQRTEQGDSAMYLCASSLNEKLFFGSGTQLSVL.